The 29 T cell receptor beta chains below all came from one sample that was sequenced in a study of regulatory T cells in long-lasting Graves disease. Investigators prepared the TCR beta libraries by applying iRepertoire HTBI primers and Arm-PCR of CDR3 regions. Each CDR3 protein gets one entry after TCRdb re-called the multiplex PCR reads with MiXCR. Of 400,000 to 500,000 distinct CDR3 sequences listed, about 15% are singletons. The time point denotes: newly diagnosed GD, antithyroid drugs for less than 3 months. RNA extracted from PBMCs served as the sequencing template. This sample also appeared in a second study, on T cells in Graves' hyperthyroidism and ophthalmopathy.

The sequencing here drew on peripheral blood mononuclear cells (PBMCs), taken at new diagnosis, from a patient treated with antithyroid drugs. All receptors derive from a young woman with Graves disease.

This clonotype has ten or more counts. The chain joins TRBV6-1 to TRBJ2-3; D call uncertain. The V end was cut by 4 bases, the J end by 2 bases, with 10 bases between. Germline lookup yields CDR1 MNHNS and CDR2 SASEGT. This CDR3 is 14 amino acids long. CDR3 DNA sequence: TGTGCCAGCAGTGTAAACAGCTTCACAGATACGCAGTATTTT. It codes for CASSVNSFTDTQYF.

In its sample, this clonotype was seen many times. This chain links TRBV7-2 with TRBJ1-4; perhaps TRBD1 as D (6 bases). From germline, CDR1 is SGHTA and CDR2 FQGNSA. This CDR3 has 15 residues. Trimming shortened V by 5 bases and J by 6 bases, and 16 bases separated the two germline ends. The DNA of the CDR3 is TGTGCCAGCAGCCCCCACAGGGTTGGGGATGAAAAACTGTTTTTT. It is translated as CASSPHRVGDEKLFF.

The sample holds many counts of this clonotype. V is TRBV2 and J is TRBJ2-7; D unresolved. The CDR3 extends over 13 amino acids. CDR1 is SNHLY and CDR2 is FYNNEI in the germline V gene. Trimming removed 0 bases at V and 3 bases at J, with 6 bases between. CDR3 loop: CASSEAANYEQYF. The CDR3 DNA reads TGTGCCAGCAGTGAAGCGGCCAACTACGAGCAGTACTTC.

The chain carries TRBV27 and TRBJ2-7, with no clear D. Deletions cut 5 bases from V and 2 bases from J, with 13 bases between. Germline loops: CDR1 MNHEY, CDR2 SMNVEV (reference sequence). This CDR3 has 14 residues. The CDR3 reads CASSPADPPYEQYF. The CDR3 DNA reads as TGTGCCAGCAGTCCGGCCGATCCCCCCTACGAGCAGTACTTC.

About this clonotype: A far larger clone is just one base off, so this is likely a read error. The CDR3 protein is CASSTPGQERDEQYF. The CDR3 DNA follows: TGTGCCAGCAGTACGCCGGGACAGGAGAGGGACGAGCAGTACTTC. V usage is TRBV27 and J usage is TRBJ2-7, with 8 bases aligning to TRBD1. Per the germline V gene, CDR1 is MNHEY and CDR2 is SMNVEV (reference sequence). V lost 5 bases to trimming and J lost 5 bases; unmatched junction nucleotides: 11. CDR3 size: 15 residues.

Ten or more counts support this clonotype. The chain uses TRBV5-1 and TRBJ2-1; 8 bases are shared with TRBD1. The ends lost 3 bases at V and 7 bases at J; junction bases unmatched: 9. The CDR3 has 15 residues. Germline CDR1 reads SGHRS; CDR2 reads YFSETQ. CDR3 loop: CASSSADRVENEQFF. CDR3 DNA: TGCGCCAGCAGCTCAGCGGACAGGGTGGAAAATGAGCAGTTCTTC.

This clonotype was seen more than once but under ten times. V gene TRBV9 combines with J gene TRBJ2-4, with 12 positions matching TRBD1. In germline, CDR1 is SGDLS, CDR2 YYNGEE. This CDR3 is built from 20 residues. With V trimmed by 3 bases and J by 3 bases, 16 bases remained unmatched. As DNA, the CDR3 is TGTGCCAGCAGCGGTAATCTTGGGACAGGGGGCGTTGGGGACAAAAACATTCAGTACTTC. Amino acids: CASSGNLGTGGVGDKNIQYF.

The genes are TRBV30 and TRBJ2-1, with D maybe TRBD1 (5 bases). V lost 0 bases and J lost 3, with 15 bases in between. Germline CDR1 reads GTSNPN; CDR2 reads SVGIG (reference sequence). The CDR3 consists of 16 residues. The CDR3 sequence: CAWSVPGRVGYNEQFF. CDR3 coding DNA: TGTGCCTGGAGTGTACCGGGCAGGGTGGGCTACAATGAGCAGTTCTTC.

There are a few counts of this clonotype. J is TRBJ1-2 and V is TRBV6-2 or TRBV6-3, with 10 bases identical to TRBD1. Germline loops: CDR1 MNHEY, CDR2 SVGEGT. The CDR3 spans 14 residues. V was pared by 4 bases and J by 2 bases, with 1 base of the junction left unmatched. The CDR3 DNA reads TGTGCCAGCAGTTGGGACAGGGGAAACTATGGCTACACCTTC. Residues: CASSWDRGNYGYTF.

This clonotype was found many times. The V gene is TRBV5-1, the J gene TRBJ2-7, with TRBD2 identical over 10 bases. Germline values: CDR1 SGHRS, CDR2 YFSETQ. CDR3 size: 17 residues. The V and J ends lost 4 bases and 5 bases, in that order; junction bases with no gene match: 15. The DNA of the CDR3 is TGCGCCAGCAGCAAAGGACTAGCGGAACTCACCCTGAACGAGCAGTACTTC. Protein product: CASSKGLAELTLNEQYF.

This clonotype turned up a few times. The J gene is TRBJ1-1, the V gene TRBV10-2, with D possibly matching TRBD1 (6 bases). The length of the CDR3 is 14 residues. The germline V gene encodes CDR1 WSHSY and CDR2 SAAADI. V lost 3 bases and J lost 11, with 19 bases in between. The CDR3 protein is CASSDHIGGRVAFF. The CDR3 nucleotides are TGCGCCAGCAGTGACCACATCGGGGGGCGGGTGGCTTTCTTT.

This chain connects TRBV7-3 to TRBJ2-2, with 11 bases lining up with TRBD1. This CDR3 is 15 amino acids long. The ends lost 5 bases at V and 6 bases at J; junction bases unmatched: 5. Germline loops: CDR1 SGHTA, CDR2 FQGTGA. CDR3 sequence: CASSPGQGAPGELFF. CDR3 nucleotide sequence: TGTGCCAGCAGCCCCGGACAGGGGGCGCCCGGGGAGCTGTTTTTT.

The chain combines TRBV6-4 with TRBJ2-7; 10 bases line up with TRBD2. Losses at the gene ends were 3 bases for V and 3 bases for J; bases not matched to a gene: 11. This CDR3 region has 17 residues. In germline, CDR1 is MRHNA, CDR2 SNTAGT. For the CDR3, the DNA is TGTGCCAGCAGTGATTTCCTAGCGGGAGAGAGGCGCTACGAGCAGTACTTC. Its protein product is CASSDFLAGERRYEQYF.

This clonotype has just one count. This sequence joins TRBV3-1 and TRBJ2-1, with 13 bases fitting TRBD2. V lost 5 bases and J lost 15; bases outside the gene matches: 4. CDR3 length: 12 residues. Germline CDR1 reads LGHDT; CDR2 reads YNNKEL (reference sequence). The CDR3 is CASSGLAGDPFF. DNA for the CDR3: TGTGCCAGCAGCGGACTAGCGGGAGATCCGTTCTTC.

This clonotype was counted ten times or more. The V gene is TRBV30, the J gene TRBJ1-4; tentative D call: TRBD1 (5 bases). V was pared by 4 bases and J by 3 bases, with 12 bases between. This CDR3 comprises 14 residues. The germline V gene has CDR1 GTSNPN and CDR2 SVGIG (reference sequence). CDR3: CAWNPGRANEKLFF. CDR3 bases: TGTGCCTGGAATCCAGGGCGGGCTAATGAAAAACTGTTTTTT.

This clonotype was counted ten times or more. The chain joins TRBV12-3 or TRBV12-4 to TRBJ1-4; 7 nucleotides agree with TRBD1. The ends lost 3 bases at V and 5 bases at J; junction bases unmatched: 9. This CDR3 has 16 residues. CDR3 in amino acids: CASSFRLGTANEKLFF. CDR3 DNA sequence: TGTGCCAGCAGTTTCCGCCTGGGGACAGCAAATGAAAAACTGTTTTTT.

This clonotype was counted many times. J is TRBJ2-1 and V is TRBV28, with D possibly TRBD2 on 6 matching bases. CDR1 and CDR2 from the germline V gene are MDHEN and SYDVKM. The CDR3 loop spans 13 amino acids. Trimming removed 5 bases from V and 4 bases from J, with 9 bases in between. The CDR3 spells CASSRDSYNEQFF. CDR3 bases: TGTGCCAGCAGTAGGGACTCGTACAATGAGCAGTTCTTC.

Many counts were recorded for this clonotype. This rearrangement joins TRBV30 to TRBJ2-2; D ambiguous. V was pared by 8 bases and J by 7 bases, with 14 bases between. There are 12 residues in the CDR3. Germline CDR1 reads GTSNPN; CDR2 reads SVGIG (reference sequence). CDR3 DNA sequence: TGTGCCGGACCGGGCCCTCTCGGGGAGCTGTTTTTT. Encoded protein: CAGPGPLGELFF. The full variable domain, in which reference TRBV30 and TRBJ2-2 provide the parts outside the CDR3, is SQTIHQWPATLVQPVGSPLSLECTVEGTSNPNLYWYRQAAGRGLQLLFYSVGIGQISSEVPQNLSASRPQDRQFILSSKKLLLSDSGFYLCAGPGPLGELFFGEGSRLTVL.

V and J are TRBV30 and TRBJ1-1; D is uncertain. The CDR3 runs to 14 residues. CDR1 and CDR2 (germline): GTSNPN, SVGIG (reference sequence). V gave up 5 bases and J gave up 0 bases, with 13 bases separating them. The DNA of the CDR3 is TGTGCCTGGTATTCGGCAGATTTGAACACTGAAGCTTTCTTT. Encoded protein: CAWYSADLNTEAFF.

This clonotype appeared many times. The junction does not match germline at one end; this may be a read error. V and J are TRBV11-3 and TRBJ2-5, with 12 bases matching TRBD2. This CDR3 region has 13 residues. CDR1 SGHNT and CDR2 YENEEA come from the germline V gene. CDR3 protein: CASSLAGLAGHNF. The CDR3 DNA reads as TGTGCCAGCAGCTTAGCGGGACTAGCGGGTCATAACTTC.

CDR3 residues: CSARSGTSGRAIQGETQYF. CDR3 nucleotides: TGCAGTGCTAGATCCGGGACTAGCGGGAGGGCCATCCAGGGGGAGACCCAGTACTTC. The J gene is TRBJ2-5, the V gene TRBV20-1; 16 bases align to TRBD2. CDR3 size: 19 residues. The V segment lost 2 bases and the J segment 5 bases; nucleotides outside the gene matches: 14. CDR1 DFQATT and CDR2 SNEGSKA come from the germline V gene (reference sequence).

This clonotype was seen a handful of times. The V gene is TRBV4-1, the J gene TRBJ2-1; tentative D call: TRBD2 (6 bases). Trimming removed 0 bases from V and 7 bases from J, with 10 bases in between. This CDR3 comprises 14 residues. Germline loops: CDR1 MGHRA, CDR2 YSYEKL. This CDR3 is CASSQDRRGNEQFF. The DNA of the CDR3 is TGCGCCAGCAGCCAAGACCGGAGGGGAAATGAGCAGTTCTTC.

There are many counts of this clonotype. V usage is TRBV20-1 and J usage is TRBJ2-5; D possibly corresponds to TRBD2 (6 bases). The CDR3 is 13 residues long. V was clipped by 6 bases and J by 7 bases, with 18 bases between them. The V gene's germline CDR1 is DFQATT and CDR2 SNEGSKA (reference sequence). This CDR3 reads CSATIREKGTQYF. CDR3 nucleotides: TGCAGTGCAACTATACGGGAGAAGGGGACCCAGTACTTC.

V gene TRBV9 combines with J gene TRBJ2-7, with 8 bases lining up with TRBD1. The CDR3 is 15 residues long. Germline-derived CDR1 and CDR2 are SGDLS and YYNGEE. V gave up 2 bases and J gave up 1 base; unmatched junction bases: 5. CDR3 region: CASSVDRDMSYEQYF. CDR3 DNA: TGTGCCAGCAGCGTGGACAGGGATATGTCCTACGAGCAGTACTTC.

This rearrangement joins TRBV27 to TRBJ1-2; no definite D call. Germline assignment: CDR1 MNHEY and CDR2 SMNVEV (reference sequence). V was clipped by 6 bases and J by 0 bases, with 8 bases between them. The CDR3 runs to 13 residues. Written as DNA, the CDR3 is TGTGCCAGCAGGTTCAGAGCTAACTATGGCTACACCTTC. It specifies CASRFRANYGYTF.

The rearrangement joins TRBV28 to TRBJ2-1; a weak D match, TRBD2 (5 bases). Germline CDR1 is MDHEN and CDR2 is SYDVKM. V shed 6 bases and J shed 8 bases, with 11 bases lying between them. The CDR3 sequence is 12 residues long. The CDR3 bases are TGTGCCAGCAGCCGACTCGGGGATGAGCAGTTCTTC. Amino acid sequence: CASSRLGDEQFF.

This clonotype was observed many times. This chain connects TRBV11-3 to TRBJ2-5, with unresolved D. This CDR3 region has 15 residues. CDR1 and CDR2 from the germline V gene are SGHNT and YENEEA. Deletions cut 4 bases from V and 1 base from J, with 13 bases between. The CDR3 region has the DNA TGTGCCAGCAGCTCGCCGTTTAAACTCCAAGAGACCCAGTACTTC. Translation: CASSSPFKLQETQYF.

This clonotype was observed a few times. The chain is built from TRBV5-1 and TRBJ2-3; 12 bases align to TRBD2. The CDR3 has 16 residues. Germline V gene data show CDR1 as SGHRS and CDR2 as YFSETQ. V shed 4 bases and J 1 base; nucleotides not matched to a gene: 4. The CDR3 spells CASSPSGRAGTDTQYF. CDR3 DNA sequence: TGCGCCAGCAGCCCTAGCGGGAGGGCCGGCACAGATACGCAGTATTTT.

For the CDR3, the DNA is TGTGCCAGCAGCCAAATGCAGGGGACTGGAAACACCATATATTTT. Translating gives CASSQMQGTGNTIYF. The gene calls are TRBV14 and TRBJ1-3; TRBD1 might be the D (6 bases). Trimming left V 2 bases short and J 2 bases short, with 10 bases between. CDR1 SGHDN and CDR2 FVKESK come from the germline V gene. This CDR3 spans 15 amino acids.